Presented here are 6 T cell receptor beta chains from one specimen sequenced in a study of radiotherapy plus CTLA-4 blockade in lung cancer. Sequenced by immunoSEQ multiplex PCR; TCRdb stores in-frame clones only, minus some. The data show 110,000 or so clones, with roughly 80% seen just once and about 5% held by the top ten. The specimen comprised peripheral blood, sampled from a patient treated with radiotherapy plus ipilimumab. These receptors all stem from a human donor with non-small cell lung cancer who had a partial response to radiotherapy plus ipilimumab.

V and J are TRBV7-9 and TRBJ2-3, with 9 bases matching TRBD1. The ends lost 5 bases at V and 4 bases at J; junction bases unmatched: 10. Germline V gene lookup returns CDR1 SEHNR and CDR2 FQNEAQ (reference sequence). The CDR3 totals 16 residues. CDR3 sequence reads: CASSLGDRERSDTQYF. The CDR3 nucleotides read TGTGCCAGCAGCCTTGGGGACAGGGAACGATCAGATACGCAGTATTTT.

This chain uses TRBV5-4 with TRBJ2-3, with 7 bases identical to TRBD1. The ends lost 3 bases at V and 1 base at J; junction bases unmatched: 5. Germline V CDR1 and CDR2: SGHNT, YYREEE (reference sequence). CDR3 length equals 15 residues. CDR3 protein: CASSSPGGGTDTQYF. The DNA for the CDR3 is TGTGCCAGCAGCTCCCCAGGGGGAGGCACAGATACGCAGTATTTT. Drawing the rest from reference TRBV5-4 and TRBJ2-3, the complete variable domain is ETGVTQSPTHLIKTRGQQVTLRCSSQSGHNTVSWYQQALGQGPQFIFQYYREEENGRGNFPPRFSGLQFPNYSSELNVNALELDDSALYLCASSSPGGGTDTQYFGPGTRLTVL.

This clone occurred a few times. The V and J genes are TRBV9 and TRBJ1-1; weak D call: TRBD1 (5 bases). The CDR3 totals 15 residues. CDR1 SGDLS and CDR2 YYNGEE come from the germline V gene. V was shortened by 0 bases and J by 7 bases, with 16 bases between the two germline ends. The CDR3 DNA reads as TGTGCCAGCAGCGTAGGGACCGACAGTGTAGGTGAAGCTTTCTTT. Amino acids: CASSVGTDSVGEAFF.

J is TRBJ1-1 and V is TRBV9, with 10 bases aligning to TRBD1. The CDR3 has 14 residues. The trim removed 3 bases at V and 3 bases at J, leaving 2 bases unmatched. From germline, CDR1 is SGDLS and CDR2 YYNGEE. The CDR3 DNA reads TGTGCCAGCAGCGACGGGACAGGGGACACTGAAGCTTTCTTT. Amino acids: CASSDGTGDTEAFF.

This chain links TRBV18 with TRBJ2-2, with D uncertain. The germline V and J ends were trimmed by 4 bases and 6 bases, with 15 bases remaining between them. The CDR3 covers 15 residues. Germline V gene lookup returns CDR1 KGHSH and CDR2 LQKENI. CDR3 bases: TGTGCCAGCTCACTCAGAACAGCCACACCCGGGGAGCTGTTTTTT. It yields the protein CASSLRTATPGELFF.

This chain connects TRBV30 to TRBJ2-5; D is uncertain. Trimming stripped 1 base from V and 5 bases from J, with 8 bases between. The CDR3 has 12 residues. The germline gives CDR1 GTSNPN, CDR2 SVGIG (reference sequence). The CDR3, as DNA: TGTGCCTGGAGTGACAGTGGGGAGACCCAGTACTTC. The encoded protein is CAWSDSGETQYF.